This TCR beta chain was sequenced for a study of regulatory T cells in long-lasting Graves disease. Libraries of TCR beta came from iRepertoire HTBI primers plus Arm-PCR of CDR3 regions. Per the study methods: Identification yielded some 60 TRBV and more than 12 TRBJ segments across samples. TCRdb reprocessed the multiplex PCR reads with MiXCR, giving one entry per CDR3 protein. Here the V and J calls rest on TCRdb's processing, not on the authors' analysis. The data hold a few hundred thousand distinct CDR3 sequences, with 15% to 20% observed a single time. General observations from the study: TRBV28, TRBJ1-2 and TRBJ2-5 were segments that persistent disease favored.

In this sample, this clonotype turned up a few times. Its specificity is not known. A single base separates this from a much larger clone, so it may be a read error. Looked up from germline, CDR1 is MDHEN and CDR2 is SYDVKM. The trim removed 7 bases at V and 10 bases at J, leaving 11 bases unmatched. This CDR3 has 14 residues. Time point defined: newly diagnosed GD, antithyroid drugs for less than 3 months. The TCR library used RNA extracted from PBMCs. These data also featured in a second study, about T cells in Graves' hyperthyroidism and ophthalmopathy. As that report states: HTBI primers were the set used in a first-round RT-PCR of the TCR CDR3.

This receptor was identified in a woman aged 18-29 years with Graves disease. The rearrangement links TRBV28 to TRBJ2-5; TRBD2 agrees at 11 bases. Sequenced here: peripheral blood mononuclear cells (PBMCs), sampled at new diagnosis, from a patient treated with antithyroid drugs. CDR3 in amino acids: CASILTSGAGVQYF. CDR3 DNA: TGTGCCAGCATCCTGACTAGCGGGGCCGGGGTCCAGTACTTC.